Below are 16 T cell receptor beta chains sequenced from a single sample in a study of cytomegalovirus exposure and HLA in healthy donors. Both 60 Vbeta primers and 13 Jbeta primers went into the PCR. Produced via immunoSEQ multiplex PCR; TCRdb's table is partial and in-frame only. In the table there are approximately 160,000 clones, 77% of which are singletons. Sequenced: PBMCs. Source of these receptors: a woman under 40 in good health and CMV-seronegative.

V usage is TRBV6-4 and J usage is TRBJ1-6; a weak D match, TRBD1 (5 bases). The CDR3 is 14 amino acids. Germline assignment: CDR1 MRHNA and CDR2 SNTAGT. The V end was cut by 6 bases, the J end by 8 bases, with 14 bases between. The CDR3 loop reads CASRTGRGDSPLHF. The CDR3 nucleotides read TGTGCCAGCAGAACCGGACGGGGGGATTCACCCCTCCACTTT.

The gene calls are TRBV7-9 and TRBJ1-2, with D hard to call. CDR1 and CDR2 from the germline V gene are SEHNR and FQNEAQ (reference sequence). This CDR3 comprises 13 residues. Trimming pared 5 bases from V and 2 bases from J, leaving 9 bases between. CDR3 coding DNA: TGTGCCAGCAGCCCAAGCGGGAACTATGGCTACACCTTC. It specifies CASSPSGNYGYTF.

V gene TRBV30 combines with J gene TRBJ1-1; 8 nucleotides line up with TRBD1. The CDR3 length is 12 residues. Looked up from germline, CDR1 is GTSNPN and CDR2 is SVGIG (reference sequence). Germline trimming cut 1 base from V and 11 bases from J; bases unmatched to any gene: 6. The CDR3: CAWSAGGAKAFF. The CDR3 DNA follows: TGTGCCTGGAGTGCAGGGGGCGCGAAGGCTTTCTTT.

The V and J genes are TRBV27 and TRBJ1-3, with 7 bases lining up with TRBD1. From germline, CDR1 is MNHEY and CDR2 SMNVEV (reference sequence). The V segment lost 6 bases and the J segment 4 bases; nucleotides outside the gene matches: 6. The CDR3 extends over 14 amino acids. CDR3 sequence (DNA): TGTGCCAGCAGGAAGGGGGCACAAGGAAACACCATATATTTT. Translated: CASRKGAQGNTIYF.

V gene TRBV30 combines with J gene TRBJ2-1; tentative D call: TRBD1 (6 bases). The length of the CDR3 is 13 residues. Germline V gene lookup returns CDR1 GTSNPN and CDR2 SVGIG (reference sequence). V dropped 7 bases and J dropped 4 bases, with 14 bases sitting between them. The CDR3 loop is CAFSGVIYNEQFF. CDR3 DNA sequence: TGTGCCTTCTCAGGGGTGATTTACAATGAGCAGTTCTTC.

The CDR3 DNA follows: TGTGCCAGCAGCGCGACAGGGGGCAATCAGCCCCAGCATTTT. Translated, it gives CASSATGGNQPQHF. This chain connects TRBV7-6 to TRBJ1-5, with TRBD1 identical over 8 bases. Germline V lookup: CDR1 SGHVS, CDR2 FNYEAQ. V dropped 5 bases and J dropped 2; count of bases not matched to a gene: 2. There are 14 residues in the CDR3.

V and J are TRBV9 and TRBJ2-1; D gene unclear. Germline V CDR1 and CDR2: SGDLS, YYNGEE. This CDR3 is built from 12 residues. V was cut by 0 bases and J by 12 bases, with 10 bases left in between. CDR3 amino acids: CASSVVLGAQFF. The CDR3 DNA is TGTGCCAGCAGCGTAGTTCTAGGAGCGCAGTTCTTC.

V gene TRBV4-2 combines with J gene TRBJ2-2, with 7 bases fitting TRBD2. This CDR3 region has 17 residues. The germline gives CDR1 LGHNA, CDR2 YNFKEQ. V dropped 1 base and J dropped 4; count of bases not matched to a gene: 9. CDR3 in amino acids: CASSQGPGGVGTGELFF. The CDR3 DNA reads TGTGCCAGCAGCCAAGGACCGGGAGGAGTTGGCACCGGGGAGCTGTTTTTT.

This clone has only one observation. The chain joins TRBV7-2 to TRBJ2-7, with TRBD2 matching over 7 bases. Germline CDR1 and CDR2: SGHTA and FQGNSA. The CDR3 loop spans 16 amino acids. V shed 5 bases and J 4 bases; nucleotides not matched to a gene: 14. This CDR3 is CASSAPGRGTLYEQYF. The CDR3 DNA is TGTGCCAGCAGCGCCCCGGGGCGGGGGACGCTATACGAGCAGTACTTC.

The CDR3 here is CASSLGGHFGYTF. CDR3 sequence (DNA): TGTGCCAGCAGCTTAGGCGGACACTTCGGCTACACCTTC. The chain joins TRBV13 to TRBJ1-2; possibly TRBD1 for D (5 bases). The CDR3 runs 13 residues. Per germline, CDR1 PRHDT and CDR2 FYEKMQ (reference sequence). V was clipped by 0 bases and J by 8 bases, with 10 bases between them.

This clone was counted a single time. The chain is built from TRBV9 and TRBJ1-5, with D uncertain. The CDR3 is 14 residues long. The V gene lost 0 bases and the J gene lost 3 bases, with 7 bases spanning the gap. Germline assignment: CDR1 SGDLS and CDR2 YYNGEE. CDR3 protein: CASSVDGNNQPQHF. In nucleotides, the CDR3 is TGTGCCAGCAGCGTAGACGGGAACAATCAGCCCCAGCATTTT.

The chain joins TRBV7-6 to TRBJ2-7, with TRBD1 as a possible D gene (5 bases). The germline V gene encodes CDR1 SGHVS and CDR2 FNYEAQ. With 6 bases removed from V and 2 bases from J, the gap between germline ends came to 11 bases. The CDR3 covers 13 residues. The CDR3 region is CASSKGPTYEQYF. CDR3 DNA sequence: TGTGCCAGCAGTAAGGGGCCCACCTACGAGCAGTACTTC.

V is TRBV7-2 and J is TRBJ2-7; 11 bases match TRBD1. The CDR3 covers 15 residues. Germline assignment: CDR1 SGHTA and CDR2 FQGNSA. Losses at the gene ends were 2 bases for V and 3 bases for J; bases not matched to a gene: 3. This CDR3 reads CASSLTGQGVYEQYF. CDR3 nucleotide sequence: TGTGCCAGCAGCTTAACGGGACAGGGGGTCTACGAGCAGTACTTC.

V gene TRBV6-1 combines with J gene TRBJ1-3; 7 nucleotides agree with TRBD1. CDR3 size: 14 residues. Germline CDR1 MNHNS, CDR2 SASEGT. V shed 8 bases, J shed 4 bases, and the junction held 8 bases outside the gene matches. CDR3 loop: CASGRDSLGNTIYF. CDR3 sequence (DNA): TGTGCCAGCGGCCGGGACAGCCTAGGAAACACCATATATTTT.

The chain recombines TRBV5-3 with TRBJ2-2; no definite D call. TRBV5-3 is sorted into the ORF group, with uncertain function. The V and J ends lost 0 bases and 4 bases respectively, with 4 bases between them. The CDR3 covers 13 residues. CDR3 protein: CARSLELTGELFF. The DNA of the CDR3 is TGTGCCAGAAGCTTGGAACTCACCGGGGAGCTGTTTTTT.

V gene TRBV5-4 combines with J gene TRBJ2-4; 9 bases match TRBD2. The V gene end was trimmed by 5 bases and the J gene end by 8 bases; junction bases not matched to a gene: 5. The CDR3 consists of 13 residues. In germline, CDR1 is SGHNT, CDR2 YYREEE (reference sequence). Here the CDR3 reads CASSRSGSDIQYF. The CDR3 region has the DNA TGTGCCAGCAGTCGTAGCGGGAGTGACATTCAGTACTTC.